This T cell receptor beta chain is drawn from a study of high-grade serous ovarian cancer treatment subgroups. The study, taken as a whole, reports: TCR clonal relatedness correlated positively with neoantigen level. Repertoire analysis covered CDR3 alone, not CDR1 or CDR2.

This table comes from immunoSEQ multiplex PCR, and its TCRdb copy is limited to in-frame clones, with some not included. There are about 6,200 clones in the sample; around 80% occur only once, and 8% to 13% lies in the top ten. Tumor samples were obtained before definitive surgery or chemotherapy. After removal of 6 bases from V and 0 bases from J, the junction contained 5 bases not matched to a gene. The germline V gene encodes CDR1 MNHNY and CDR2 SVGAGI (reference sequence). The CDR3 is 15 amino acids. Regarding this clone: Antigen unknown.

The specimen was tumor tissue. The clonotype originates from a human donor with high-grade serous ovarian cancer. The rearrangement links TRBV6-6 to TRBJ2-3; TRBD2 matches 8 bases. The chain's CDR3 is CASSRGGDSTDTQYF. The DNA of the CDR3 is TGTGCCAGCAGCCGGGGGGGGGATAGCACAGATACGCAGTATTTT.